This T cell receptor beta chain was sequenced in a study of beta chain features in type 1 diabetes. Looking at the study overall: Taken together, all samples contributed 107,917,701 examined sorted cells. Study-wide results and caveats: Although PCR might favor shorter templates, it would do so equally in patients and controls.

Sorting that relied on CD45RO/CCR7/CD25/CD127/CD95/CD27 yielded CD4+ naive, central memory, regulatory and stem cell-like memory cells. The CDR3 has 14 residues. V lost 0 bases to trimming and J lost 4 bases; unmatched junction nucleotides: 3. CDR1 is SGHNT, CDR2 YYREEE, per germline (reference sequence). Sequenced material consisted of expressed TCRB transcripts (all of the isolated RNA was reverse transcribed). Measured with immunoSEQ multiplex PCR; TCRdb has only the in-frame clones, and not every one. The data contain under 550,000 clones, roughly an eighth of them singletons. This clone was seen only a few times. Its antigen remains unknown.

J is TRBJ1-1 and V is TRBV5-4; 7 bases fit TRBD1. This clonotype originated in a young woman in good health. Sequenced material: naive CD4+ T cells from blood. The CDR3: CASSLGDRATEAFF. As DNA, the CDR3 is TGTGCCAGCAGCTTGGGAGACAGGGCCACTGAAGCTTTCTTT.